Listed here are 2 T cell receptor beta chains from one sample, sequenced in a study of blood T cell repertoires in COVID-19. TCRdb's table, derived via immunoSEQ multiplex PCR, lists solely in-frame clones and lacks some. The data hold 65,000 to 70,000 clones, with about 80% observed a single time. Input material: peripheral blood. The origin of the receptors is a woman aged 55-69 years with acute or convalescent COVID-19.

This clone was counted only a few times. The genes are TRBV19 and TRBJ2-1, with 10 bases fitting TRBD2. V lost 6 bases to trimming and J lost 0 bases; unmatched junction nucleotides: 11. The CDR3 length is 18 residues. Per the germline V gene, CDR1 is LNHDA and CDR2 is SQIVND (reference sequence). CDR3 in DNA: TGTGCCAGTAGCGTCTCTAGCGGGGGAAAGAGCTCCTACAATGAGCAGTTCTTC. This translates into CASSVSSGGKSSYNEQFF. Variable domain in full (rest from reference TRBV19 and TRBJ2-1): DGGITQSPKYLFRKEGQNVTLSCEQNLNHDAMYWYRQDPGQGLRLIYYSQIVNDFQKGDIAEGYSVSREKKESFPLTVTSAQKNPTAFYLCASSVSSGGKSSYNEQFFGPGTRLTVL.

The chain employs TRBV3-1 (or the pseudogene TRBV3-2) and TRBJ2-5; no reliable D call. Germline V gives CDR1 LGHDT, CDR2 YNNKEL (reference sequence). This CDR3 is 13 amino acids long. Trimming cost V 4 bases and J 4 bases, with 10 bases left between them. CDR3 residues: CASSPLSTETQYF. Written as DNA, the CDR3 is TGTGCCAGCAGCCCCCTCAGTACAGAGACCCAGTACTTC.